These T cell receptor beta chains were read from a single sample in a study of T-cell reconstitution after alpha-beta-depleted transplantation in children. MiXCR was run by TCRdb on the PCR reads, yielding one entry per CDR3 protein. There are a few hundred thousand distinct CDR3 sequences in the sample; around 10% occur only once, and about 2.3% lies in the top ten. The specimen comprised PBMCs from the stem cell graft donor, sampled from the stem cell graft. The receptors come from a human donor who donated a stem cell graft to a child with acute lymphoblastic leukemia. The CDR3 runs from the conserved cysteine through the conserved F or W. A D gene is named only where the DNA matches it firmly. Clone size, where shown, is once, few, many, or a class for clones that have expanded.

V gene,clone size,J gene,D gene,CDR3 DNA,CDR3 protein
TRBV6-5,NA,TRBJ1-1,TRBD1,TGTGCCAGCAGTTACACGACAGGGTCTGAAGCTTTCTTT,CASSYTTGSEAFF
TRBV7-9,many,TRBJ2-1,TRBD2,TGTGCCAGCAAAGGGTGGCTAGCGGGGGTCGGCTCCTACAATGAGCAGTTCTTC,CASKGWLAGVGSYNEQFF
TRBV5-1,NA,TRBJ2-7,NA,TGCGCCAGCAAAGGAGGGACGCTCTACGAGCAGTACTTC,CASKGGTLYEQYF
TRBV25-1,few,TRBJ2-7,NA,TGTGCCAGCAGTGAATACTCCCAGGGGAGGTACGAGCAGTACTTC,CASSEYSQGRYEQYF
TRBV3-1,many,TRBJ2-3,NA,TGTGCCAGCAGCACTTTAAAAGGGGCAGATACGCAGTATTTT,CASSTLKGADTQYF
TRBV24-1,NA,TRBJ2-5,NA,TGTGCCACCAGTGGCGGGGTAGAAGAGACCCAGTACTTC,CATSGGVEETQYF
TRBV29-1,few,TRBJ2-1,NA,TGCAGCGTTGTTCGCGGGGAGCGGTTCTTC,CSVVRGERFF
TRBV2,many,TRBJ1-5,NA,TGTGCCAGCAGTGAAGTTGCGCGGGTATTTGGCAATCAGCCCCAGCATTTT,CASSEVARVFGNQPQHF
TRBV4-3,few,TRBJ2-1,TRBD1,TGCGCCAGCAGCTCGGGGACAGGGCCCGATGAGCAGTTCTTC,CASSSGTGPDEQFF
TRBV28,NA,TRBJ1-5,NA,TGTGCCAGCAGTTCTCCCGGGACAATCCTCAATCAGCCCCAGCATTTT,CASSSPGTILNQPQHF
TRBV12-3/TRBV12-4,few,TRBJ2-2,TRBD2,TGTGCCAGCAGTTTAGCGTCCCTAGCGGGGTATTCCGGGGAGCTGTTTTTT,CASSLASLAGYSGELFF
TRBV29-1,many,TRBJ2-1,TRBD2,TGCAGCGTTGGGACTAGCGGGGCTCTCTACAATGAGCAGTTCTTC,CSVGTSGALYNEQFF
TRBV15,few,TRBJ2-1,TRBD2,TGTGCCACCAGCAGAGGGACTAGCGGGAGGGCCTACAATGAGCAGTTCTTC,CATSRGTSGRAYNEQFF
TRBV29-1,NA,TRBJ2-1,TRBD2,TGCAGCGTTGTACTAGCGGGGAACAATGAGCAGTTCTTC,CSVVLAGNNEQFF
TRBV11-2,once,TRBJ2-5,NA,TGTGCCAGCAGCTTCGCCGGGCAACACCGAGAGACCCAGTACTTC,CASSFAGQHRETQYF
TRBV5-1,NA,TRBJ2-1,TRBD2,TGCGCCAGCAGCTTTTTTCCCGGGACTAGCGGTTACAATGAGCAGTTCTTC,CASSFFPGTSGYNEQFF
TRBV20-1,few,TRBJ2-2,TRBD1,TGCAGTGCAAAGACCGGGACAGTGAACACCGGGGAGCTGTTTTTT,CSAKTGTVNTGELFF
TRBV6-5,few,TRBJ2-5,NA,TGTGCCAGCAGTTACTCAATCTTGGGAGGTTGGGAGACCCAGTACTTC,CASSYSILGGWETQYF
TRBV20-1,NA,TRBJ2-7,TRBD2,TGCTGTGCTAGAGACGGGACTAGCGGGAGGGCCCTTTATGAGCAGTACTTC,CCARDGTSGRALYEQYF
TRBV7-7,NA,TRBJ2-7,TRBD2,TGTGCTAGCAGCTTAGTGCCCCTGACTAGCGGGAGGTCAAGCGAGCAGTACTTC,CASSLVPLTSGRSSEQYF
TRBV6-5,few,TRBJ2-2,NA,TGTGCCAGCAGTTTCAGGGGAGGGGAGCTGTTTTTT,CASSFRGGELFF
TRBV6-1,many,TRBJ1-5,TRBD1,TGTGCCAGCAGGAGGACAGGGATTGACAATCAGCCCCAGCATTTT,CASRRTGIDNQPQHF
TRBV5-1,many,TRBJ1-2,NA,TGCGCCAGCAGCTTGGGCTCCTATGGCTACACCTTC,CASSLGSYGYTF
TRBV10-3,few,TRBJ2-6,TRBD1,TGTGCCATCAGTGAGGGGACAGGGGGCCCCTCTGGGGCCAACGTCCTGACTTTC,CAISEGTGGPSGANVLTF
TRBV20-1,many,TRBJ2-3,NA,TGCAGTGGGTCTAGGACAGATACGCAGTATTTT,CSGSRTDTQYF
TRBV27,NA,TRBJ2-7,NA,TGTGCCAGCAGACAGAGTAGAGGACCAGGTGGGGCCTACGAGCAGTACTTC,CASRQSRGPGGAYEQYF
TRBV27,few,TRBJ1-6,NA,TGTGCCAGCAGTTTACTTGGAGGAAGCTCCTATAATTCACCCCTCCACTTT,CASSLLGGSSYNSPLHF
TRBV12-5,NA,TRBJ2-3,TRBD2,TGTGCTAGTGGGGCTAGCGGAGCCACAGATACGCAGTATTTT,CASGASGATDTQYF
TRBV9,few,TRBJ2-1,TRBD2,TGTGCCAGCAGCGTAGGTAGCGGGAGTACGGATGAGCAGTTCTTC,CASSVGSGSTDEQFF
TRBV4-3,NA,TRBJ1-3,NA,TGCGCCAGCAGCCAAGGGGGACTCTTGCCTGGAAACACCATATATTTT,CASSQGGLLPGNTIYF
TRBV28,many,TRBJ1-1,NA,TGTGCCAGCAGTTCCGGCAGTCTGTTCGCTGAAGCTTTCTTT,CASSSGSLFAEAFF
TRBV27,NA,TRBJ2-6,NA,TGTGCCAGCACCCCGGGAGGGGCCAACGTCCTGACTTTC,CASTPGGANVLTF
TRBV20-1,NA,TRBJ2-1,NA,TGCAGTGCTACAACAGGGTCCACCTACAATGAGCAGTTCTTC,CSATTGSTYNEQFF
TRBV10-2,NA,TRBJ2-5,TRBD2,TGCGCCAGCAGTGATCCCAGCGGGGGGTTCCAAGAGACCCAGTACTTC,CASSDPSGGFQETQYF
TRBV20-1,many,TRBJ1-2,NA,TGCAGTGCTAGAGATCGGGGGTATGGCTACACCTTC,CSARDRGYGYTF
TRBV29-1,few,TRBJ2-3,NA,TGCAGCGTTGGCACAGTTCTCACAGATACGCAGTATTTT,CSVGTVLTDTQYF
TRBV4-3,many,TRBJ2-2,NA,TGCGCCAGCAGCCAATCCCGCGGTAGTTACACCGGGGAGCTGTTTTTT,CASSQSRGSYTGELFF
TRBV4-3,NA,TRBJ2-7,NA,TGCGCCAGCAGCCAAGTGGTGAGACATTCCGAGCAGTACTTC,CASSQVVRHSEQYF
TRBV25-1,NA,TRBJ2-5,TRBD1,TGTGCCAGCAGTGACATTGTGGGACAGGCCCAAGAGACCCAGTACTTC,CASSDIVGQAQETQYF
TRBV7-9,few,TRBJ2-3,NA,TGTGCCAGCAGCGAGGCAGGTGGGCAAGATACGCAGTATTTT,CASSEAGGQDTQYF
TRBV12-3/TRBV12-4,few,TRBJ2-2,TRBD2,TGTGCCAGCAGTTTCCCGACGGGAGGCCGGGAGACCGGGGAGCTGTTTTTT,CASSFPTGGRETGELFF
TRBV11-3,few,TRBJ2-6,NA,TGTGCCAGCAGCCGCGGGACACTTAGCTCTGGGGCCAACGTCCTGACTTTC,CASSRGTLSSGANVLTF
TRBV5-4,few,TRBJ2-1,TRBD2,TGTGCCAGCAGCTGGCGGGACAGGGCTAGCGGGAGGGACTATAATGAGCAGTTCTTC,CASSWRDRASGRDYNEQFF
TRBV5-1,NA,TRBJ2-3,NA,TGCGCCAGCAGCCCGATGCCCCAAACATCATACACAGATACGCAGTATTTT,CASSPMPQTSYTDTQYF
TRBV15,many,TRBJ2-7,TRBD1,TGTGCCACCAGCAAAGACAGGGCCGGGCGCGAGCAGTACTTC,CATSKDRAGREQYF
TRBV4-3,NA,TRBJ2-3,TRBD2,TGCGCCAGCAGCCAAGATGCGGCTAGCGGGAGGTGGGTGCAGTATTTT,CASSQDAASGRWVQYF
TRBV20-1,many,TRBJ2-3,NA,TGCAGTGCTAGAAGGGGTAACTCAGATACGCAGTATTTT,CSARRGNSDTQYF
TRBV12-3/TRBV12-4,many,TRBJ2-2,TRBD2,TGTGCCAGCAACTGGGGGGGAACGAACACCGGGGAGCTGTTTTTT,CASNWGGTNTGELFF
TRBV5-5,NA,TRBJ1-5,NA,TGTGCCAGCAGCTTCACCGACGGGTATCAGCCCCAGCATTTT,CASSFTDGYQPQHF
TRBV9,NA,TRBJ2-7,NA,TGTTCCAGCAGCGTAACCACCACCTACGAGCAGTACTTC,CSSSVTTTYEQYF
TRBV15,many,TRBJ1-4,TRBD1,TGTGCCACCGGGACAGGTCTTAATGAAAAACGGTTTTTT,CATGTGLNEKRFF
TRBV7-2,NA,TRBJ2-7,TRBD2,TGTGCCAGCAGCCCAAGGACTAGCGAGGCCTACGAGCAGTACTTC,CASSPRTSEAYEQYF
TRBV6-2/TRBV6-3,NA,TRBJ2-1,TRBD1,TGTGCCAGCAGTTCCGGGACAGGGGGCGCCGGCTCTCAGTTCTTC,CASSSGTGGAGSQFF
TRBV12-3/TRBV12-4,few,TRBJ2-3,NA,TGTGCCAGCACAGGGCCCCAAGATACGCAGTATTTT,CASTGPQDTQYF
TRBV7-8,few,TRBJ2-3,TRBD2,TGTGCCAGCAGCTTAGCCCTCAAGGTGGCCAGCGGGAGGGCCGACGATACGCAGTATTTT,CASSLALKVASGRADDTQYF
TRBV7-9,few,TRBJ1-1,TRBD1,TGTGCCAGCAGCTTCGGACAGGGTGCGAACACTGAAGCTTTCTTT,CASSFGQGANTEAFF
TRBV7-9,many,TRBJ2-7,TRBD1,TGTGCCAGCAGCTTAGTAACAGGGGGCCACTACGAGCAGTACTTC,CASSLVTGGHYEQYF
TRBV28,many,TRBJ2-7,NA,TGTGCCACTATAGGGGGTAGCTCCTACGAGCAGTACTTC,CATIGGSSYEQYF
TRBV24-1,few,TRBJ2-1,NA,TGTGCCACCAGTGATTCCCTACGACAGGAACTCAATGAGCAGTTCTTC,CATSDSLRQELNEQFF